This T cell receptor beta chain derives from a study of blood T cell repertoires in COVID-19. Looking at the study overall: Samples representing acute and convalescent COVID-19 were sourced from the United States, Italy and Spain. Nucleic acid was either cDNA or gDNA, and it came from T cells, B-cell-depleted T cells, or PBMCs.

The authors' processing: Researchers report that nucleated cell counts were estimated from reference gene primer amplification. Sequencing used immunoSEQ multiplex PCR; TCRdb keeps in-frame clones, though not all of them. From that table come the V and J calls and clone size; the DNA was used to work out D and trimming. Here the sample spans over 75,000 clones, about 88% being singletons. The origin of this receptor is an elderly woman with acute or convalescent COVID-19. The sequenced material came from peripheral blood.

CDR3 amino acids: CSVTTYRDRGRETQYF. The DNA of the CDR3 is TGCAGCGTGACCACTTACCGGGACAGGGGGCGGGAGACCCAGTACTTC. The chain links TRBV29-1 to TRBJ2-5; 12 bases fit TRBD1. Trimming at V came to 6 bases and at J to 5 bases, leaving 13 bases not matched to a gene. The CDR3 consists of 16 residues. Germline V gene lookup returns CDR1 SQVTM and CDR2 ANQGSEA.